This is a list of T cell receptor beta chains from one sample in a study of identical twins. TCRdb recomputed calls from the 5' RACE reads with MiXCR, one row per CDR3 protein. The sample yields around 1.7 million distinct CDR3 sequences, 32% seen once. Sequenced input: cord blood. The receptors come from a newborn girl in good health. CDR3s leave out the opening cysteine and the closing phenylalanine or tryptophan. The D gene is left open where the match is weak. A row's size may be missing; if present it is once, few, many or a size class.

size: .
D: .
V: TRBV5-1
CDR3: ASSLVSGSSTRQF

size: .
D: TRBD1
V: TRBV19
CDR3: ASSIARGRFEAF

size: .
D: TRBD2
V: TRBV3-1
CDR3: ATRAGGGTDTQY

size: .
D: .
V: TRBV6-1
CDR3: ATRQSYGYT

size: few
D: .
V: TRBV7-9
CDR3: ASSLVQAAPQETQY

size: few
D: .
V: TRBV20-1
CDR3: SASPRANYGYT

size: .
D: TRBD1
V: TRBV29-1
CDR3: SVDERTGTDTQY

size: many
D: .
V: TRBV11-2
CDR3: ASSLPPSTAETQY

size: .
D: TRBD1
V: TRBV2
CDR3: ASFARDSSSGANVLT

size: .
D: .
V: TRBV29-1
CDR3: SVVREGNYEQY

size: few
D: .
V: TRBV12-3/TRBV12-4
CDR3: ASSSSVSYNSPLH

size: few
D: TRBD2
V: TRBV20-1
CDR3: SARRRGISYEQY

size: .
D: TRBD1
V: TRBV24-1
CDR3: ATSDLDRDTGELF

size: .
D: TRBD2
V: TRBV6-6
CDR3: ASRALPGLGPNEQF

size: few
D: .
V: TRBV9
CDR3: ASSVGVPSYEQY

size: few
D: TRBD1
V: TRBV7-9
CDR3: ASSFYPGQGYGGYT

size: few
D: TRBD2
V: TRBV20-1
CDR3: SASGGLAGETDTQY

size: .
D: .
V: TRBV28
CDR3: ASSSSVGTQY

size: once
D: .
V: TRBV3-1
CDR3: ASSQELVGAEQY

size: .
D: .
V: TRBV29-1
CDR3: SVVPGQESGYT

size: .
D: .
V: TRBV11-2
CDR3: ASSLGLDSSSYNEQF

size: .
D: .
V: TRBV6-5
CDR3: ASSYSEQDTQY

size: few
D: .
V: TRBV4-1
CDR3: ASSQDQRRTDTQY

size: .
D: .
V: TRBV7-2
CDR3: ASSLETAYEQF

size: .
D: TRBD1
V: TRBV5-1
CDR3: ASSLPGPGQGNEQY

size: .
D: TRBD1
V: TRBV6-5
CDR3: AAGDRGSVQY

size: .
D: .
V: TRBV28
CDR3: ASSFWSSGTPNEQY

size: .
D: .
V: TRBV20-1
CDR3: SARGNWIAKNIQY

size: few
D: TRBD1
V: TRBV10-3
CDR3: AITHQGDYGYT

size: .
D: TRBD1
V: TRBV4-1
CDR3: ASSQKQGTGNQPQH

size: .
D: .
V: TRBV18
CDR3: ASSGWSRNTEAF

size: .
D: .
V: TRBV20-1
CDR3: SAPKGRGPGYEQF

size: .
D: TRBD2
V: TRBV20-1
CDR3: STERGSSYEQY

size: .
D: .
V: TRBV10-2
CDR3: ASSVAGPNTGELF

size: .
D: TRBD2
V: TRBV6-2/TRBV6-3
CDR3: ASSPSGGGTYNEQF

size: .
D: TRBD2
V: TRBV12-3/TRBV12-4
CDR3: ASSRLAGLYNVEQY

size: .
D: TRBD1
V: TRBV7-2
CDR3: AGSLWDSHEAF

size: .
D: .
V: TRBV30
CDR3: AWSTGSPLH

size: .
D: .
V: TRBV12-3/TRBV12-4
CDR3: ASSPAGTQPQH

size: .
D: .
V: TRBV6-5
CDR3: ASSPGHVNQPQH

size: .
D: .
V: TRBV20-1
CDR3: SARDLRLNSPLH

size: few
D: .
V: TRBV6-6
CDR3: ASSYTGQPQH

size: .
D: .
V: TRBV20-1
CDR3: SASYFRATEAF

size: once
D: .
V: TRBV21-1
CDR3: ASSKAWDRGNSPLH

size: many
D: TRBD2
V: TRBV18
CDR3: ASSQTSRYEQY

size: many
D: TRBD1
V: TRBV25-1
CDR3: ASLGDRFYEQY

size: few
D: TRBD1
V: TRBV20-1
CDR3: STTDRANSPLH

size: many
D: TRBD2
V: TRBV10-3
CDR3: AIARSSGGDNEQF

size: few
D: TRBD1
V: TRBV15
CDR3: ATSRDSAGGYGYT

size: few
D: .
V: TRBV6-4
CDR3: ASSAPTRPKYNEQF

size: .
D: TRBD1
V: TRBV20-1
CDR3: SARRGTVFNYGYT

size: few
D: .
V: TRBV7-2
CDR3: ASSLEALRSYNEQF

size: few
D: TRBD2
V: TRBV20-1
CDR3: SASVSSGIYEQY

size: many
D: .
V: TRBV6-5
CDR3: ASSYSPYSETQY

size: few
D: TRBD1
V: TRBV5-1
CDR3: ASSYRGLNYGYT

size: few
D: TRBD2
V: TRBV3-1
CDR3: ASSPPRPTSWADTQY

size: .
D: .
V: TRBV7-9
CDR3: ASSLVVDTDTQY

size: .
D: .
V: TRBV21-1
CDR3: ARERTGEGVTQY